This is a list of T cell receptor beta chains from one sample in a study of blood T cells in healthy people across ages. One entry per CDR3 protein, called by TCRdb with MiXCR from the 5' RACE reads. The sample carries roughly 680,000 distinct CDR3 sequences, approximately 21% recorded once. Material: blood. These receptors were obtained from a man in his 70s in good health. CDR3s include the opening cysteine and the closing phenylalanine or tryptophan. A D gene is named only where the DNA matches it firmly. Not every row has a clone size; where given, it reads once, few, many or a size class.

J: TRBJ1-1
D: TRBD1
size: -
V: TRBV5-1
length: 17
DNA: TGCGCCAGCAGTTGGGGGACAGCAGGCCGGAGAGGAACTGAAGCTTTCTTT
CDR3: CASSWGTAGRRGTEAFF

J: TRBJ2-2
D: -
size: -
V: TRBV20-1
length: 14
DNA: TGCAGTGCTAGAACTAGCACTAACACCGGGGAGCTGTTTTTT
CDR3: CSARTSTNTGELFF

J: TRBJ2-1
D: -
size: many
V: TRBV5-1
length: 15
DNA: TGCGCCAGCAGCTTGGGACAGGCGCCGTGGAATGAGCAGTTCTTC
CDR3: CASSLGQAPWNEQFF

J: TRBJ2-1
D: TRBD2
size: -
V: TRBV7-3
length: 18
DNA: TGTGCCGGCAGCTTAACCGGGACTAGCGAGCTGTCCTACAATGAGCAGTTCTTC
CDR3: CAGSLTGTSELSYNEQFF

J: TRBJ1-1
D: -
size: -
V: TRBV6-5
length: 14
DNA: TGTGCCAGCCGCCCCGACGGATCGAACACTGAAGCTTTCTTT
CDR3: CASRPDGSNTEAFF

J: TRBJ1-2
D: TRBD1
size: few
V: TRBV10-3
length: 15
DNA: TGTGCCATCAGTGATCCGGGACAGGGGGTATCAGGCTACACCTTC
CDR3: CAISDPGQGVSGYTF

J: TRBJ2-1
D: TRBD2
size: few
V: TRBV20-1
length: 15
DNA: TGCAGTGCTACCCGGACTAGCACCTCCTACAATGAGCAGTTCTTC
CDR3: CSATRTSTSYNEQFF

J: TRBJ1-2
D: -
size: -
V: TRBV5-1
length: 15
DNA: TGCGCCAGCAGCTTGGGACAGGTGGCTAACTATGGCTACACCTTC
CDR3: CASSLGQVANYGYTF

J: TRBJ2-5
D: -
size: few
V: TRBV6-2/TRBV6-3
length: 15
DNA: TGTGCCAGCAGTTACTTTCGGGTAACGGGAGAGACCCAGTACTTC
CDR3: CASSYFRVTGETQYF

J: TRBJ2-3
D: TRBD1
size: -
V: TRBV10-3
length: 15
DNA: TGTGCCATCAGCGGTCGACAGGGTAACACAGATACGCAGTATTTT
CDR3: CAISGRQGNTDTQYF